These 26 T cell receptor beta chains were all obtained from the same sample, sequenced in a study of shared clonotypes between healthy human individuals (dated by TCRdb to 2018 to 2020). The method behind the library was the immunoSEQ multiplex PCR assay. This immuneACCESS table, as held by TCRdb, lists in-frame sequences with V and J called but not all clones. Of the missing ones, under half trace to an unresolved V gene in checked studies; the others have no known cause. The sample has roughly 680,000 clones on record, about two thirds of them singletons. The ten largest clonotypes hold around 1.8% of the sample. The material sequenced was memory CD4+ T cells sorted from blood. The cell subset or site label here, explained by the study, means: CD45RA-negative fraction. These receptors all come from a woman between 25 and 40 years old in good health.

The chain is built from TRBV30 and TRBJ2-2; D possibly corresponds to TRBD1 (5 bases). Deletions cut 4 bases from V and 6 bases from J, with 9 bases between. CDR1 and CDR2 (germline): GTSNPN, SVGIG (reference sequence). This CDR3 has 12 amino acids. This chain's CDR3 is CAWTRGAGELFF. The CDR3 DNA sequence: TGTGCCTGGACTAGGGGCGCCGGGGAGCTGTTTTTT.

The chain links TRBV30 to TRBJ2-5; 14 bases agree with TRBD2. The J call is doubtful: the DNA matches TRBJ2-7 better. Germline V gene data show CDR1 as GTSNPN and CDR2 as SVGIG (reference sequence). The CDR3 length is 19 residues. CDR3 coding DNA: TGTGCCTGGAGTCACCCGGGACTAGCGGGAGTGGAAGGCTCCTACGAGCAGTACTTC. Residues: CAWSHPGLAGVEGSYEQYF.

The table lists this clone with many counts. This rearrangement joins TRBV11-2 to TRBJ2-1; 8 bases are a match to TRBD2. In germline, CDR1 is SGHAT, CDR2 FQNNGV. The CDR3 contains 15 residues. Losses at the gene ends were 5 bases for V and 7 bases for J; bases not matched to a gene: 10. DNA of the CDR3: TGTGCCAGCAGCGTGGTAGCGGGAAGCAGTAATGAGCAGTTCTTC. The encoded protein is CASSVVAGSSNEQFF.

The CDR3 DNA reads TGCGCCAGCAGCCAACATGGGACAGCCCTAGAGACCCAGTACTTC. Amino acids: CASSQHGTALETQYF. The chain links TRBV4-1 to TRBJ2-5; the match to TRBD1 covers 7 bases. J was trimmed by 4 bases and V by 2 bases; bases with no gene match: 7. The germline gives CDR1 MGHRA, CDR2 YSYEKL. The CDR3 runs to 15 residues.

This clone has a handful of counts. The rearrangement joins TRBV20-1 to TRBJ2-1, with D possibly matching TRBD2 (6 bases). From germline, CDR1 is DFQATT and CDR2 SNEGSKA (reference sequence). This CDR3 is 11 amino acids long. With 5 bases removed from V and 6 bases from J, the gap between germline ends came to 8 bases. The CDR3 reads CSAQTSNEQFF. The DNA for the CDR3 is TGCAGTGCTCAGACTAGCAATGAGCAGTTCTTC.

V and J are TRBV29-1 and TRBJ1-1; D is possibly TRBD1 (6 bases). This CDR3 region has 15 residues. Per the germline V gene, CDR1 is SQVTM and CDR2 is ANQGSEA. With 5 bases removed from V and 0 bases from J, the gap between germline ends came to 16 bases. The CDR3 region has the DNA TGCAGCGTTCTCCGGGACACCTTCATGAACACTGAAGCTTTCTTT. Its translation is CSVLRDTFMNTEAFF. The full variable domain, completed using reference TRBV29-1 and TRBJ1-1, is SAVISQKPSRDICQRGTSLTIQCQVDSQVTMMFWYRQQPGQSLTLIATANQGSEATYESGFVIDKFPISRPNLTFSTLTVSNMSPEDSSIYLCSVLRDTFMNTEAFFGQGTRLTVV.

This clone showed up just a few times. The J gene is TRBJ2-7, the V gene TRBV18; 12 nucleotides match TRBD1. V was clipped by 5 bases and J by 5 bases; unmatched bases: 13. The CDR3 is 17 residues long. CDR1 is KGHSH and CDR2 is LQKENI in the germline V gene. The CDR3 spells CASSSSSTRDRGHEQYF. In DNA, the CDR3 is TGTGCCAGCTCATCGAGTAGCACGCGGGACAGGGGGCACGAGCAGTACTTC.

This clone was counted only a few times. The genes are TRBV6-5 and TRBJ1-1; D is unresolved. Germline CDR1 reads MNHEY; CDR2 reads SVGAGI. V gave up 4 bases and J gave up 3 bases, with 9 bases separating them. The CDR3 sequence is 13 residues long. CDR3 loop: CASSSLGDTEAFF. The CDR3 nucleotides are TGTGCCAGCAGTTCTCTTGGGGACACTGAAGCTTTCTTT.

The V and J genes are TRBV21-1 and TRBJ2-1. TRBV21-1 is termed a pseudogene. The CDR3 extends over 16 amino acids. The CDR3 bases are TGTGCCAGCAGCACCCCTAAGGGAAAGACCTACAATGAGCAGTTCTTC. This encodes CASSTPKGKTYNEQFF.

This sequence joins TRBV7-2 and TRBJ2-1, with D possibly TRBD2 on 5 matching bases. Germline V lookup: CDR1 SGHTA, CDR2 FQGNSA. Trimming pared 1 base from V and 9 bases from J, leaving 16 bases between. The CDR3 extends over 15 amino acids. The CDR3 nucleotides read TGTGCCAGCAGCTTAGGCTCGGCTACCCGGGGTGAGCAGTTCTTC. Translated, it gives CASSLGSATRGEQFF.

The rearrangement uses TRBV27 and TRBJ1-2; the D gene is possibly TRBD1 (5 bases). Germline CDR1 reads MNHEY; CDR2 reads SMNVEV (reference sequence). Trimming stripped 3 bases from V and 6 bases from J, with 14 bases between. The CDR3 is 14 residues long. In DNA, the CDR3 is TGTGCCAGCAGTTTGCGGGGCCCTATCGATGGCTACACCTTC. The encoded protein is CASSLRGPIDGYTF.

The sample holds many counts of this clone. The rearrangement links TRBV4-2 to TRBJ1-5, with 9 positions matching TRBD1. With V trimmed by 1 base and J by 6 bases, 7 bases remained unmatched. This CDR3 spans 16 amino acids. CDR1 is LGHNA and CDR2 is YNFKEQ in the germline V gene. For the CDR3, the DNA is TGTGCCAGCAGCCAAGTAACACAGGGGGCGGGTCAGCCCCAGCATTTT. This codes for CASSQVTQGAGQPQHF.

This chain links TRBV4-1 with TRBJ1-1; 10 bases map to TRBD1. Germline lookup yields CDR1 MGHRA and CDR2 YSYEKL. The CDR3 has 16 residues. V was pared by 1 base and J by 3 bases, with 5 bases of the junction left unmatched. CDR3 DNA sequence: TGCGCCAGCAGCCAAGGACAGGGGGCGGGGGACACTGAAGCTTTCTTT. Translation: CASSQGQGAGDTEAFF.

This chain joins TRBV10-1 and TRBJ2-7, with 13 bases identical to TRBD2. CDR3 length equals 15 residues. Germline loops: CDR1 WNHNN, CDR2 SYGVQD (reference sequence). V shed 5 bases, J shed 4 bases, and the junction held 5 bases outside the gene matches. CDR3 sequence reads: CASSPRTSGSYEQYF. For the CDR3, the DNA is TGCGCCAGCAGTCCTCGGACTAGCGGGAGTTACGAGCAGTACTTC.

The chain combines TRBV6-4 with TRBJ2-2, with D perhaps TRBD1 (5 bases). The CDR3 totals 17 residues. Germline V CDR1 and CDR2: MRHNA, SNTAGT. The V gene lost 6 bases and the J gene lost 0 bases, with 17 bases spanning the gap. CDR3 sequence reads: CASSHTLRATNTGELFF. The DNA of the CDR3 is TGTGCCAGCAGCCATACCCTCAGGGCTACGAACACCGGGGAGCTGTTTTTT.

V is TRBV5-1 and J is TRBJ2-1; TRBD2 matches 7 bases. The CDR3 contains 15 residues. The germline CDR1 and CDR2 sequences are SGHRS and YFSETQ. V trimming: 1 base; J trimming: 8 bases; junction bases outside the gene matches: 9. DNA for the CDR3: TGCGCCAGCAGCTTGTTGGGCGGGAGAAGCGATGAGCAGTTCTTC. It specifies CASSLLGGRSDEQFF.

The rearrangement uses TRBV5-1 and TRBJ1-3; tentative D call: TRBD1 (5 bases). Looked up from germline, CDR1 is SGHRS and CDR2 is YFSETQ. Trimming cost V 4 bases and J 3 bases, with 14 bases left between them. The CDR3 runs to 15 residues. CDR3 sequence: CASSTGTLSGNTIYF. CDR3 DNA: TGCGCCAGCAGCACTGGGACCTTGAGTGGAAACACCATATATTTT.

The genes are TRBV11-2 and TRBJ2-1, with 8 bases that match TRBD1. Trimming at V came to 5 bases and at J to 13 bases, leaving 13 bases not matched to a gene. This CDR3 has 14 residues. Germline CDR1 is SGHAT and CDR2 is FQNNGV. CDR3 amino acids: CASSLTGAPVIQFF. The CDR3 region has the DNA TGTGCCAGCAGCCTGACAGGGGCCCCCGTCATACAGTTCTTC.

The V call is TRBV28, the J call TRBJ2-5, with 9 nucleotides matching TRBD2. The closer fit of TRBJ2-7 to the DNA end suggests the J call may be wrong. The CDR3 runs 15 residues. CDR1 MDHEN and CDR2 SYDVKM come from the germline V gene. CDR3 sequence: CASTTLSGRSDEQYF. CDR3 nucleotides: TGTGCCAGCACCACTCTAAGCGGGAGGAGCGACGAGCAGTACTTC.

The chain joins TRBV5-4 to TRBJ2-7, with D possibly TRBD1 on 5 matching bases. CDR3 length: 15 residues. V was pared by 2 bases and J by 0 bases, with 12 bases between. Germline V gene data show CDR1 as SGHNT and CDR2 as YYREEE (reference sequence). CDR3 amino acids: CASSLYQGGSYEQYF. DNA of the CDR3: TGTGCCAGCAGCTTATACCAGGGTGGCTCCTACGAGCAGTACTTC. Full variable domain (outside the CDR3, taken from reference TRBV5-4 and TRBJ2-7): ETGVTQSPTHLIKTRGQQVTLRCSSQSGHNTVSWYQQALGQGPQFIFQYYREEENGRGNFPPRFSGLQFPNYSSELNVNALELDDSALYLCASSLYQGGSYEQYFGPGTRLTVT.

CDR3 coding DNA: TGCGCCAGCAGCCCTAGGACAGGGGTCGAGACCCAGTACTTC. It encodes CASSPRTGVETQYF. The gene calls are TRBV5-1 and TRBJ2-5; 9 nucleotides line up with TRBD1. V lost 4 bases and J lost 5; bases outside the gene matches: 6. The CDR3 spans 14 residues. CDR1 is SGHRS and CDR2 is YFSETQ in the germline V gene.

About this clone: A far bigger clonotype differs at one base, so this is likely a read error. V is TRBV20-1 and J is TRBJ1-1; tentatively, D is TRBD1 (6 bases). Germline V CDR1 and CDR2: DFQATT, SNEGSKA (reference sequence). The CDR3 runs 11 residues. Trimming left V 8 bases short and J 7 bases short, with 14 bases between. The DNA for the CDR3 is TGCAGTACTACTCGGACAGATGAAGCTTTCTTT. Residues: CSTTRTDEAFF.

V is TRBV7-2 and J is TRBJ2-2; 7 bases are shared with TRBD2. Germline CDR1 SGHTA, CDR2 FQGNSA. The CDR3 is 17 amino acids. The V gene end was trimmed by 2 bases and the J gene end by 8 bases; junction bases not matched to a gene: 14. The CDR3 bases are TGTGCCAGCAGCTTAAGTGTTTGGCTAGCGGTTCGGGGGGAGCTGTTTTTT. Encoded protein: CASSLSVWLAVRGELFF.

This clone was seen only once. The chain uses TRBV6-5 and TRBJ1-5; maybe TRBD1 (6 bases). Trimming shortened V by 6 bases and J by 5 bases, and 14 bases separated the two germline ends. The CDR3 extends over 14 amino acids. The germline V gene encodes CDR1 MNHEY and CDR2 SVGAGI. CDR3 in amino acids: CASSPHGGDQPQHF. CDR3 DNA sequence: TGTGCCAGCAGCCCCCATGGGGGCGATCAGCCCCAGCATTTT.

The rearrangement uses TRBV7-2 and TRBJ1-4, with D perhaps TRBD1 (6 bases). Germline values: CDR1 SGHTA, CDR2 FQGNSA. Trimming removed 4 bases at V and 8 bases at J, with 14 bases between. The CDR3 covers 14 residues. CDR3 amino acids: CASSSYREVEKLFF. For the CDR3, the DNA is TGTGCCAGCAGCTCATACAGGGAGGTGGAAAAACTGTTTTTT.

V is TRBV28 and J is TRBJ2-2; TRBD2 matches 13 bases. Losses at the gene ends were 6 bases for V and 1 base for J; bases not matched to a gene: 5. Germline CDR1 and CDR2: MDHEN and SYDVKM. CDR3 length: 17 residues. CDR3 amino acids: CASSSTSGRENTGELFF. CDR3 nucleotide sequence: TGTGCCAGCAGCTCTACTAGCGGGAGGGAGAACACCGGGGAGCTGTTTTTT.